This T cell receptor beta chain was sequenced in a study of control samples from healthy donors and cancer patients. The V end lost 6 bases, the J end lost 1 base, and 12 bases lay between the germline ends. The CDR3 has 15 residues. Germline V lookup: CDR1 MNHEY, CDR2 SMNVEV (reference sequence). TCRdb keeps only in-frame clones here, not all; method: immunoSEQ multiplex PCR. This sample has approximately 50,000 clones; approximately 86% occur once, and the top ten carry more than 12%. This chain uses TRBV27 with TRBJ2-2; D may match TRBD1 or TRBD2 (5 bases each). The sequenced material came from PBMCs. This TCR was recovered from a man in his fifties or sixties with head and neck cancer. The CDR3: CASREEGRNTGELFF. CDR3 DNA sequence: TGTGCCAGCAGGGAAGAGGGGCGGAACACCGGGGAGCTGTTTTTT.